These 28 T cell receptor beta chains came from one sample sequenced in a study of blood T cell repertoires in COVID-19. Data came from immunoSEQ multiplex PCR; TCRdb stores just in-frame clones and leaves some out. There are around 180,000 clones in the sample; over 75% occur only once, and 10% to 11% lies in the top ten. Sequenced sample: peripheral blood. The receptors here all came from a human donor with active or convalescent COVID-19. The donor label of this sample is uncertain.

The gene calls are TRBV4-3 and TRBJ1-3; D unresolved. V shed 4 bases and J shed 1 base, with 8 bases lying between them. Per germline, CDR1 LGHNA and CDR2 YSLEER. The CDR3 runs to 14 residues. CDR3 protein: CASSLTESGNTIYF. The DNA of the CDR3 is TGCGCCAGCAGCCTGACGGAGTCTGGAAACACCATATATTTT.

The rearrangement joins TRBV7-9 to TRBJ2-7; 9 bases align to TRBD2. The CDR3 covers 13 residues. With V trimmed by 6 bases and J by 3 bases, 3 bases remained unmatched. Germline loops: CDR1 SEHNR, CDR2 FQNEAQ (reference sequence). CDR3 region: CASRWTSDYEQYF. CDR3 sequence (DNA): TGTGCCAGCAGGTGGACTAGCGACTACGAGCAGTACTTC.

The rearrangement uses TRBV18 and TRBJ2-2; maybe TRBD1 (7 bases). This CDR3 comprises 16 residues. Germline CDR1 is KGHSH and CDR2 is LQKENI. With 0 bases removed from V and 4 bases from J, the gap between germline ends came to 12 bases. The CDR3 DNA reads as TGTGCCAGCTCACCACCGGAGGGACAGACCACCGGGGAGCTGTTTTTT. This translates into CASSPPEGQTTGELFF.

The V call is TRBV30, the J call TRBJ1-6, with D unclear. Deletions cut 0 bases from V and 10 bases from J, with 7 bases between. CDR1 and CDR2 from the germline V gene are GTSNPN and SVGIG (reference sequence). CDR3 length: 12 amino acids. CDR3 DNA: TGTGCCTGGAGTGTACTCAACTCACCCCTCCACTTT. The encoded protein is CAWSVLNSPLHF.

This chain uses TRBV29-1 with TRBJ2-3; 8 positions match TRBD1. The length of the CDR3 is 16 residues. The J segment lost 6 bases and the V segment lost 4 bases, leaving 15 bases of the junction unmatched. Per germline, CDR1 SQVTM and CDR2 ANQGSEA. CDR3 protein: CSVVLLGQGPGDTQYF. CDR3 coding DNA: TGCAGCGTTGTACTACTTGGACAGGGCCCGGGGGATACGCAGTATTTT.

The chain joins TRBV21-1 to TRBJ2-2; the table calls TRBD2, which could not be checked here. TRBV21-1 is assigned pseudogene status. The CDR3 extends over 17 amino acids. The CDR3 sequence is CASSIRAPGLNTGELFF. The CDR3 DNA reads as TGTGCCAGCAGCATCCGGGCACCGGGGTTGAACACCGGGGAGCTGTTTTTT.

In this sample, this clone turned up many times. The chain's CDR3 is CAISDSQRNQPQHF. CDR3 nucleotides: TGTGCCATCAGTGACAGTCAGAGGAATCAGCCCCAGCATTTT. The chain uses TRBV10-3 and TRBJ1-5; D call uncertain. The CDR3 has 14 amino acids. The V end was cut by 3 bases, the J end by 4 bases, with 10 bases between. Germline CDR1 reads ENHRY; CDR2 reads SYGVKD.

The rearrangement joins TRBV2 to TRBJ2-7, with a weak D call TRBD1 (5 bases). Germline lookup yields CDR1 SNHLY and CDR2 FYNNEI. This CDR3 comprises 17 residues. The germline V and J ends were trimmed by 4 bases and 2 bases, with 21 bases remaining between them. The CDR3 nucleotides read TGTGCCAGCAGTGCTGGGGCGGCAGATCGGCGGACCTACGAGCAGTACTTC. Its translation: CASSAGAADRRTYEQYF.

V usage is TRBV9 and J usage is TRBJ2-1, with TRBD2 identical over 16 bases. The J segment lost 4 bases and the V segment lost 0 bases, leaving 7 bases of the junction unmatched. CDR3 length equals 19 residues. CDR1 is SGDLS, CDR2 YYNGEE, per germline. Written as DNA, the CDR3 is TGTGCCAGCAGCGTAGCGGGACTAGCGGGAGGGCCGGGATACAATGAGCAGTTCTTC. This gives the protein CASSVAGLAGGPGYNEQFF.

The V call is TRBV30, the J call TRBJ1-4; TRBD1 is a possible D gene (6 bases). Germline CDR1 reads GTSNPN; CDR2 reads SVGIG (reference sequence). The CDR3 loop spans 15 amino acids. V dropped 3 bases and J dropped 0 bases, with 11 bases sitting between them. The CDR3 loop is CAWSRNRATNEKLFF. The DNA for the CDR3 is TGTGCCTGGAGCCGGAACAGGGCAACTAATGAAAAACTGTTTTTT.

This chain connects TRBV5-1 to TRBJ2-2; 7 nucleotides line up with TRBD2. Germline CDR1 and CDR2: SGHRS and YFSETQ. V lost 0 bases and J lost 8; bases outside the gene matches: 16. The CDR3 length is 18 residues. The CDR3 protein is CASSLGFLAGAGSGELFF. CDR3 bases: TGCGCCAGCAGCTTGGGGTTTTTGGCGGGAGCAGGTTCGGGGGAGCTGTTTTTT.

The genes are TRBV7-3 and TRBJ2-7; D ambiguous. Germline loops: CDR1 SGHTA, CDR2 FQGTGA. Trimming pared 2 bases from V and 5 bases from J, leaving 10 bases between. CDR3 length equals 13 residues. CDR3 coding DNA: TGTGCCAGCAGCTTACAACCCCGGGACGAGCAGTACTTC. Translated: CASSLQPRDEQYF.

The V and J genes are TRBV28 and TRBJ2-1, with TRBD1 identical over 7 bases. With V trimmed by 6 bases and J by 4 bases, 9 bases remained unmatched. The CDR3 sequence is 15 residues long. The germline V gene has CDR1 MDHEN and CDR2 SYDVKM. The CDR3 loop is CASRDRDSLYNEQFF. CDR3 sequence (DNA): TGTGCCAGCAGAGACCGGGACAGTCTATACAATGAGCAGTTCTTC. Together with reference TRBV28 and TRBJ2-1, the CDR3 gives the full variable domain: DVKVTQSSRYLVKRTGEKVFLECVQDMDHENMFWYRQDPGLGLRLIYFSYDVKMKEKGDIPEGYSVSREKKERFSLILESASTNQTSMYLCASRDRDSLYNEQFFGPGTRLTVL.

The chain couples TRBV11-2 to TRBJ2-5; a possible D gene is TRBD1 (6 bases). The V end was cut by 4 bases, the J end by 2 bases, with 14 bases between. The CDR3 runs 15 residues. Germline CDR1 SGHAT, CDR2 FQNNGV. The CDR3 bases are TGTGCCAGCAGCTCGACCCACAGGGAACAAGAGACCCAGTACTTC. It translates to CASSSTHREQETQYF. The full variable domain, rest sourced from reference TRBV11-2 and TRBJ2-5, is EAGVAQSPRYKIIEKRQSVAFWCNPISGHATLYWYQQILGQGPKLLIQFQNNGVVDDSQLPKDRFSAERLKGVDSTLKIQPAKLEDSAVYLCASSSTHREQETQYFGPGTRLLVL.

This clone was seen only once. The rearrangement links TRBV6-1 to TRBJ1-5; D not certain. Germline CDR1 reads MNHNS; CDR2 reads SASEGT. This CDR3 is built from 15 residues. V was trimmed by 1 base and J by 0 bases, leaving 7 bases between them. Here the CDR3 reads CASSEGGGSNQPQHF. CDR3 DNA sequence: TGTGCCAGCAGTGAAGGCGGAGGTAGCAATCAGCCCCAGCATTTT.

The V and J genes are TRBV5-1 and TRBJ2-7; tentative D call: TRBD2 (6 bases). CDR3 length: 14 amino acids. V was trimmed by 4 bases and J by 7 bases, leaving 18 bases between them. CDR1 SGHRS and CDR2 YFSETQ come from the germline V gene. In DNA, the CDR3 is TGCGCCAGCAGCCCTCGGGCGGGATCAGGGGAGCAGTACTTC. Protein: CASSPRAGSGEQYF. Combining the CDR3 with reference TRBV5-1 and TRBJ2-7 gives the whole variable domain KAGVTQTPRYLIKTRGQQVTLSCSPISGHRSVSWYQQTPGQGLQFLFEYFSETQRNKGNFPGRFSGRQFSNSRSEMNVSTLELGDSALYLCASSPRAGSGEQYFGPGTRLTVT.

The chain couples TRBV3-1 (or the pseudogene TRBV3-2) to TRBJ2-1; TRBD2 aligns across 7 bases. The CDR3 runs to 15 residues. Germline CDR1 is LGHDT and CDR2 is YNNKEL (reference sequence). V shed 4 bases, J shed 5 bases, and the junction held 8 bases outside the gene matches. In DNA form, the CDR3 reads TGTGCCAGCAGCCCTAGCGGCCCCCGGGACAATGAGCAGTTCTTC. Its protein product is CASSPSGPRDNEQFF.

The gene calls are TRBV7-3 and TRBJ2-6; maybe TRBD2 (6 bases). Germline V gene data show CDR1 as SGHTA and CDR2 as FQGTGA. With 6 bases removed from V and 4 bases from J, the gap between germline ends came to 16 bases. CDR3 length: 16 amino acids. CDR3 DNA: TGTGCCAGCAGTCCAGGGAGGTCGTTGGGGGCCAACGTCCTGACTTTC. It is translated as CASSPGRSLGANVLTF.

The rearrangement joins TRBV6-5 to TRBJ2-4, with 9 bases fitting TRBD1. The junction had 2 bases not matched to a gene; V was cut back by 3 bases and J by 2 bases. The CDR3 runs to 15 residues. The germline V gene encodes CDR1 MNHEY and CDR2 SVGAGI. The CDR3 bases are TGTGCCAGCAGTTATGGGACAGGGACCAAAAACATTCAGTACTTC. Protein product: CASSYGTGTKNIQYF.

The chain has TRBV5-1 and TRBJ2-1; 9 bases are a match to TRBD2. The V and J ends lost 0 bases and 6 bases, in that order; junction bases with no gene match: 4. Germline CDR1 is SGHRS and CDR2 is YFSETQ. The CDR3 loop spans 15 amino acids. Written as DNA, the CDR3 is TGCGCCAGCAGCTTGGCTGCGGGAGGGCCCAATGAGCAGTTCTTC. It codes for CASSLAAGGPNEQFF.

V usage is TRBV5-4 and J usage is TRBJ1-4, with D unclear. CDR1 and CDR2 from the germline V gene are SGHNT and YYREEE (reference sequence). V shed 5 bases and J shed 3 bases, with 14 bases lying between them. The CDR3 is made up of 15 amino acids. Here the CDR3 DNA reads TGTGCCAGCAGTAGGAACAGAGACCCTAATGAAAAACTGTTTTTT. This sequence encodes CASSRNRDPNEKLFF.

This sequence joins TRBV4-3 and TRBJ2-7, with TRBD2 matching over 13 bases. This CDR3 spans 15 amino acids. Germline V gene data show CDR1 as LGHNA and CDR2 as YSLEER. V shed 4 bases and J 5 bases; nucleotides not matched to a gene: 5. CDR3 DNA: TGCGCCAGCAGCCCGACTAGCGGGGGGTACCACGAGCAGTACTTC. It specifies CASSPTSGGYHEQYF.

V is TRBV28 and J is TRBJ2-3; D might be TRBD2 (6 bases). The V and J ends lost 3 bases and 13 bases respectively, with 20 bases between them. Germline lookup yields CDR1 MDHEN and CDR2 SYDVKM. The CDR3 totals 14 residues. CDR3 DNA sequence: TGTGCCAGCAGTTTCTCCCCCTCGGGAGAATTGGAGTATTTT. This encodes CASSFSPSGELEYF.

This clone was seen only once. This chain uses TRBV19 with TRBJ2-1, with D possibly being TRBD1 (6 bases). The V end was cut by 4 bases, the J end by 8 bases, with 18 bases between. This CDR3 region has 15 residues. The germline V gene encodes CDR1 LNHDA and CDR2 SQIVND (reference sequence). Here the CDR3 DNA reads TGTGCCAGTAGTAGTCGGACAGTGGCCAGGGATGAGCAGTTCTTC. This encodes CASSSRTVARDEQFF.

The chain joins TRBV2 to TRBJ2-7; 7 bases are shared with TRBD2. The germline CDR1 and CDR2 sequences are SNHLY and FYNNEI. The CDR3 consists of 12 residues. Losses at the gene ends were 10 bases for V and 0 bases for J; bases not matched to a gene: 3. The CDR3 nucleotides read TGTGCCACTAGGGACTACTCCTACGAGCAGTACTTC. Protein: CATRDYSYEQYF.

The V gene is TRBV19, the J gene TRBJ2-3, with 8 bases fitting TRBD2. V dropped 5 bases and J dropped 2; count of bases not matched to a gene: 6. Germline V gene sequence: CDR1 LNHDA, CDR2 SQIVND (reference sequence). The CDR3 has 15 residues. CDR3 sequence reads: CASSPRTSLTDTQYF. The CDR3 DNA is TGTGCCAGTAGTCCTCGGACTAGCCTCACAGATACGCAGTATTTT. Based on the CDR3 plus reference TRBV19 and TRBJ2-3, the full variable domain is DGGITQSPKYLFRKEGQNVTLSCEQNLNHDAMYWYRQDPGQGLRLIYYSQIVNDFQKGDIAEGYSVSREKKESFPLTVTSAQKNPTAFYLCASSPRTSLTDTQYFGPGTRLTVL.

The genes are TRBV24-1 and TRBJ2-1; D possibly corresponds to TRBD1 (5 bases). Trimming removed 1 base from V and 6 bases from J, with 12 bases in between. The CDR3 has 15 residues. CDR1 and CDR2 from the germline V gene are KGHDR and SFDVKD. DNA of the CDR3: TGTGCCACCAGTGATTTTTACCCCCAGGGCAATGAGCAGTTCTTC. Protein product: CATSDFYPQGNEQFF.

The CDR3 DNA follows: TGTGCCAGCTCTTGGGGGGAGGTAGCGGTTTTTACCGGGGAGCTGTTTTTT. This codes for CASSWGEVAVFTGELFF. The J gene is TRBJ2-2, the V gene TRBV2, with a tentative D call TRBD2 (6 bases). The V end was cut by 8 bases, the J end by 5 bases, with 24 bases between. The germline V gene encodes CDR1 SNHLY and CDR2 FYNNEI. The CDR3 is 17 residues long.